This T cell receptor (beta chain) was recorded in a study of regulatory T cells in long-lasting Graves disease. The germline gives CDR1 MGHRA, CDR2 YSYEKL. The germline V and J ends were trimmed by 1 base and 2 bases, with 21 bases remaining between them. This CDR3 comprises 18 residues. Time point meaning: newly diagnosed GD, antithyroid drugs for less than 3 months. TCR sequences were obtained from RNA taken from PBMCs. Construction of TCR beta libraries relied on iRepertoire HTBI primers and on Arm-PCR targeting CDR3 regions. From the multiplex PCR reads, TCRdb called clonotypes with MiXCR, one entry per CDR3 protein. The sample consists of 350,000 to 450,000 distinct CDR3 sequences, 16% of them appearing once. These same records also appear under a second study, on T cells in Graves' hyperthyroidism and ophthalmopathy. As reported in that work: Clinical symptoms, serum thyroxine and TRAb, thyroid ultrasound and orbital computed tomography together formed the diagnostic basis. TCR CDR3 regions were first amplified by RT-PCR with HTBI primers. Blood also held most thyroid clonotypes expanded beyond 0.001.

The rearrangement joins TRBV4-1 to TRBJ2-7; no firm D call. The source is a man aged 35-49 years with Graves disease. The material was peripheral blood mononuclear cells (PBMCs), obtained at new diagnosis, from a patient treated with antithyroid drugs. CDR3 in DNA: TGCGCCAGCAGCCAAGGGGTCGTTTATGGCGATTTTACCTACGAGCAGTACTTC. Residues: CASSQGVVYGDFTYEQYF.